The clone carrying this T cell receptor (beta chain) has only a few counts. The sample comes from a study of CD8 T cells in ankylosing spondylitis. The CDR3 is 14 amino acids. Trimming cost V 5 bases and J 0 bases, with 8 bases left between them. Per the germline V gene, CDR1 is SGHRS and CDR2 is YFSETQ. TCRdb processed the 5' RACE reads anew with MiXCR; each CDR3 protein has one entry. The sample comprises about 140,000 distinct CDR3 sequences, about a third of which are singletons, and about 5.5% rests with the top ten. The receptor was derived from a male donor with ankylosing spondylitis. The gene calls are TRBV5-1 and TRBJ1-4; D is uncertain. The sequenced material came from synovial fluid, either unsorted or a sorted T cell fraction (not recorded which). CDR3 in amino acids: CASRKTSTNEKLFF. CDR3 bases: TGCGCCAGCAGGAAGACTTCAACTAATGAAAAACTGTTTTTT.